This entry is about one T cell receptor (beta chain). The target antigen is unknown. The data are from a study of cytomegalovirus exposure and HLA in healthy donors. The V and J ends lost 3 bases and 5 bases respectively, with 11 bases between them. This CDR3 is 13 amino acids long. Germline loops: CDR1 SGHNT, CDR2 YYREEE (reference sequence). The study's findings and limits: In vitro experiments confirmed that a few CMV-associated chains were specific for CMV antigens. Analysis performed later found roughly 17,000 TCR beta sequences associated with HLA alleles at 0.05 false discovery rate.

With 60 Vbeta and 13 Jbeta primers, the PCR was carried out. TCRdb keeps only in-frame clones here, not all; method: immunoSEQ multiplex PCR. The sample has more than 100,000 clones; 79% are singletons. Sequencing was done on a sample of PBMCs. This chain uses TRBV5-4 with TRBJ1-1, with D hard to call. The receptor was derived from a man in his forties or fifties in good health and CMV-seropositive. CDR3 residues: CASSSLGGTEAFF. The DNA for the CDR3 is TGTGCCAGCAGCTCCCTCGGTGGTACTGAAGCTTTCTTT.